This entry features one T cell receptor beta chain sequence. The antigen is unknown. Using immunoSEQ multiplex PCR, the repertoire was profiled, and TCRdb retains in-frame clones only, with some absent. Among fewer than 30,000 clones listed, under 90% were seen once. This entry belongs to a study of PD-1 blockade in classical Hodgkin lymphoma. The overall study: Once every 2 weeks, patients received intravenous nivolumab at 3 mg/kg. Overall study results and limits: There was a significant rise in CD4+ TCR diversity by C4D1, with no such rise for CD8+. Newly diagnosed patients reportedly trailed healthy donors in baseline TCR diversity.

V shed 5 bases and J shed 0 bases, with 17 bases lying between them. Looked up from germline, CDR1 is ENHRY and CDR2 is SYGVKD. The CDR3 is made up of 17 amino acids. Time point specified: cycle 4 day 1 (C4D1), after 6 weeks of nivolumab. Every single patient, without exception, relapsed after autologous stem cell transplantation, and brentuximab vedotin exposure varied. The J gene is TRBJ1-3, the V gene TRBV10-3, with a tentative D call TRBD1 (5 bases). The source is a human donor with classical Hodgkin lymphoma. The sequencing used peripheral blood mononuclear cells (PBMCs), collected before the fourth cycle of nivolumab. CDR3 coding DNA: TGTGCCATCAGTCAAAAAACTGGACAAACCTCTGGAAACACCATATATTTT. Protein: CAISQKTGQTSGNTIYF.